This T cell receptor (beta chain) was obtained from a study of blood T cell repertoires in COVID-19. The germline gives CDR1 SGHKS, CDR2 YYEKEE (reference sequence). V was shortened by 4 bases and J by 0 bases, with 5 bases between the two germline ends. The CDR3 length is 12 residues. Participants' reported clinical history set cohort assignment. Measured with immunoSEQ multiplex PCR; TCRdb has only the in-frame clones, and not every one. The sample contains roughly 210,000 clones, roughly 84% of which appear only once. The receptor was derived from a man aged 30 to 39 in a cohort exposed to, infected with or recovered from COVID-19 (not recorded which). The chain combines TRBV5-5 with TRBJ2-7; D unclear. The sample taken for sequencing was PBMCs or T cells enriched from blood (not recorded which). CDR3 nucleotide sequence: TGTGCCAGCAGCCCTAGCTCCTACGAGCAGTACTTC. Translating it yields CASSPSSYEQYF.